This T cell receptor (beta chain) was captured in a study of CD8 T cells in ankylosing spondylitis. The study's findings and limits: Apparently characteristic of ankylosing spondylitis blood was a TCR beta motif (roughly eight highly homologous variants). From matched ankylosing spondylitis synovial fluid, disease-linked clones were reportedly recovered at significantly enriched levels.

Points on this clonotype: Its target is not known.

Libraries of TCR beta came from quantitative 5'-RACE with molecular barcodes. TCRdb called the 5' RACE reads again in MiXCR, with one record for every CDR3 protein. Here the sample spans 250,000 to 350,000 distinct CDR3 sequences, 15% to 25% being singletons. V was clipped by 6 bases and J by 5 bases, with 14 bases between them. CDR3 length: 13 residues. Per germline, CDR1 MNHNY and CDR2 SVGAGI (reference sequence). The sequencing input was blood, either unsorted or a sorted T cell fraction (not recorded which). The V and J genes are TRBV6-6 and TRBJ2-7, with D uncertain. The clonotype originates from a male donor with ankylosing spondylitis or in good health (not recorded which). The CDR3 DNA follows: TGTGCCAGCAGCCCTAATTATGGGGACGAGCAGTACGTC. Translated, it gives CASSPNYGDEQYV.